This TCR beta chain was identified during a study of cytomegalovirus exposure and HLA in healthy donors. Study-wide results and limits: About 87% or about 30% of the time was how often most TCR beta V segments were productive, according to an earlier analysis. Later analysis showed TCR association rates varying by HLA locus, highest for DRB1 and lowest for HLA-C. Immune exposure data for these donors was limited to CMV serostatus. Reports described diagnosis of cytomegalovirus status by the classifier as highly specific and sensitive.

The PCR used 60 Vbeta and 13 Jbeta primers. Generated by immunoSEQ multiplex PCR, the TCRdb table keeps only in-frame clones and is missing some. The data hold about 200,000 clones, with approximately 80% observed a single time. With respect to this clone: Its antigen is still unknown.

V was clipped by 6 bases and J by 5 bases, with 19 bases between them. Germline V gene sequence: CDR1 SNHLY, CDR2 FYNNEI. This CDR3 region has 16 residues. Sequenced sample: PBMCs. The receptor's source is a boy younger than 10 in good health and CMV-seronegative. This sequence joins TRBV2 and TRBJ2-2; a possible D gene is TRBD2 (6 bases). The CDR3 sequence: CASSRTLGGSTGELFF. CDR3 DNA: TGTGCCAGCAGCAGGACCCTCGGGGGTTCAACCGGGGAGCTGTTTTTT.